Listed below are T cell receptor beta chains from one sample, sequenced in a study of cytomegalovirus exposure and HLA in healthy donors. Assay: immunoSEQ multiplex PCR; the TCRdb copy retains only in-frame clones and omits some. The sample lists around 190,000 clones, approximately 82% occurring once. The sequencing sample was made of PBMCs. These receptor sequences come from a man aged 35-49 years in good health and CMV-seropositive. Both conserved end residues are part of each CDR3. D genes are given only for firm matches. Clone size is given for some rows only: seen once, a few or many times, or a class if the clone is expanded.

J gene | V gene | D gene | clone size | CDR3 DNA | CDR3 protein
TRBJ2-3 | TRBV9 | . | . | TGTGCCAGCAGCGCACAGGGTTTTACAGATACGCAGTATTTT | CASSAQGFTDTQYF
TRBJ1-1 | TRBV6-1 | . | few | TGTGCCAGCAGACAGGGGAACACTGAAGCTTTCTTT | CASRQGNTEAFF
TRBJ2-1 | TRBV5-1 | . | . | TGCGCCAGCGGTCCGGGACTTGGATACAATGAGCAGTTCTTC | CASGPGLGYNEQFF
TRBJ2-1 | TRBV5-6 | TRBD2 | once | TGTGCCAGCAGCTTGATAGCGGGAGGCCCCGGGGGGCAGTTCTTC | CASSLIAGGPGGQFF
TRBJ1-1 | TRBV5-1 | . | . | TGCGCCAGCAGCCCCGGGGGGGGCACTGAAGCTTTCTTT | CASSPGGGTEAFF
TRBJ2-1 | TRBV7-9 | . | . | TGTGCCAGCAGCTTAGTTGGGAGGTCCTACAATGAGCAGTTCTTC | CASSLVGRSYNEQFF
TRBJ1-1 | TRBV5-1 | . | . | TGCGCCAGCAGCTTACAGGCAAGTAGCACTGAAGCTTTCTTT | CASSLQASSTEAFF
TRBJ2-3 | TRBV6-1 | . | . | TGTGCCAGCAGTGGAGGTACAGGGTCCGGCCCAGATACGCAGTATTTT | CASSGGTGSGPDTQYF
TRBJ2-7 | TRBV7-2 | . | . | TGTGCCAGCAGCTTAGGGACAGAAACCTACGAGCAGTACTTC | CASSLGTETYEQYF
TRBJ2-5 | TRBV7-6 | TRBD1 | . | TGTGCCAGCAGCCCCCATCGGGGACAGGGAGGAGAGACCCAGTACTTC | CASSPHRGQGGETQYF
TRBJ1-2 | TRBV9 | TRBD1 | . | TGTGCCAGCAGCGCCTCGGTGACAGGGCAAGGAGGCTACACCTTC | CASSASVTGQGGYTF
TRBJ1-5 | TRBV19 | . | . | TGTGCCAGTAGTATTGAACACGTCAATCAGCCCCAGCATTTT | CASSIEHVNQPQHF
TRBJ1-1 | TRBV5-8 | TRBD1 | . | TGTGCCAGCAGTAGTTTGCGTTGGGGACAGGGGGTTGTCGCTGAAGCTTTCTTT | CASSSLRWGQGVVAEAFF
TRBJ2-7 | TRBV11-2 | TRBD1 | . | TGTGCCAGCAGCTTAGAACAGGGGAGCTCCTACGAGCAGTACTTC | CASSLEQGSSYEQYF
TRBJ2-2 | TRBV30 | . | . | TGTGCCTGGACAGAGAACACCGGGGAGCTGTTTTTT | CAWTENTGELFF
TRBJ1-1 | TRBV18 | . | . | TGTGCCAGCTCGATCCGGGGGGGGTCGGCTGAAGCTTTCTTT | CASSIRGGSAEAFF
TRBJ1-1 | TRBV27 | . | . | TGTGCCAGCAAAGTCTGGGGGGTCAGTAGCACTGAAGCTTTCTTT | CASKVWGVSSTEAFF
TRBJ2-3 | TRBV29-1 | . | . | TGCAGCGGGAGGGGAGCCCGAGTCACAGATACGCAGTATTTT | CSGRGARVTDTQYF